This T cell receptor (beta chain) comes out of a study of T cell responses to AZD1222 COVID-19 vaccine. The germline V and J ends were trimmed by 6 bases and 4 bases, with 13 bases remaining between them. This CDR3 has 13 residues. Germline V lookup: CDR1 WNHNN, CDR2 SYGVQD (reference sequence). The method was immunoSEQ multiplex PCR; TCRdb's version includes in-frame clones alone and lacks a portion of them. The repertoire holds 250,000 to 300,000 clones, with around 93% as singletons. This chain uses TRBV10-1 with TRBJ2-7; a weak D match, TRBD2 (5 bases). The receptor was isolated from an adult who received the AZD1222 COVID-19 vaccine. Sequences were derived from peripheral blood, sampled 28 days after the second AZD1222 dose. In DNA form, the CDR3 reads TGCGCCAGCAGCACCATCCCGGGGTACGAGCAGTACTTC. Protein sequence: CASSTIPGYEQYF.